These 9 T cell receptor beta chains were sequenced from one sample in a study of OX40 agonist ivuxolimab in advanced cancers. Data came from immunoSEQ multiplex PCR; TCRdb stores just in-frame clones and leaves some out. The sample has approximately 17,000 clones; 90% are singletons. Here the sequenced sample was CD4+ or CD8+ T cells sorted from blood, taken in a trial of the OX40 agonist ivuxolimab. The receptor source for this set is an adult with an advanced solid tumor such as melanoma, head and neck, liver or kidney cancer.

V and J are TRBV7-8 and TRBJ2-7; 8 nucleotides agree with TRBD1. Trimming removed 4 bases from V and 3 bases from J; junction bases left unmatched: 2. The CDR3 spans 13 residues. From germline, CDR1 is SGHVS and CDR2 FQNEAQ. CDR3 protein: CASSSGQDYEQYF. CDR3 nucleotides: TGTGCCAGCAGCTCGGGACAGGACTACGAGCAGTACTTC. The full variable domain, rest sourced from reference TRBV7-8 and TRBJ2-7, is GAGVSQSPRYKVAKRGQDVALRCDPISGHVSLFWYQQALGQGPEFLTYFQNEAQLDKSGLPSDRFFAERPEGSVSTLKIQRTQQEDSAVYLCASSSGQDYEQYFGPGTRLTVT.

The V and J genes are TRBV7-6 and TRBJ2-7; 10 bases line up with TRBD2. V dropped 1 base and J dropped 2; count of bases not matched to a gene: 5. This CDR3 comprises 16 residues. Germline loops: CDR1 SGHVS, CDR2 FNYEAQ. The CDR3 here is CASSLEPSGGTYEQYF. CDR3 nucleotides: TGTGCCAGCAGCTTAGAGCCTAGCGGGGGTACCTACGAGCAGTACTTC.

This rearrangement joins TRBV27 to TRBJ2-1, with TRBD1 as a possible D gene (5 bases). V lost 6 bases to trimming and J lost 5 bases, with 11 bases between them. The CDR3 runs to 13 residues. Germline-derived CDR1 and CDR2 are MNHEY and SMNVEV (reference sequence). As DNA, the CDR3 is TGTGCCAGCAGAGTTGGCAGGGACAATGAGCAGTTCTTC. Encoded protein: CASRVGRDNEQFF.

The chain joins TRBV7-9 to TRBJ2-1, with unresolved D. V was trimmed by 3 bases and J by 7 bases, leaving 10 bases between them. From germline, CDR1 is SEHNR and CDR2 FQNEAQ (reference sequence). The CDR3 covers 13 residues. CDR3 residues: CASSFTPQNEQFF. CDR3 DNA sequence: TGTGCCAGCAGCTTCACTCCCCAGAATGAGCAGTTCTTC.

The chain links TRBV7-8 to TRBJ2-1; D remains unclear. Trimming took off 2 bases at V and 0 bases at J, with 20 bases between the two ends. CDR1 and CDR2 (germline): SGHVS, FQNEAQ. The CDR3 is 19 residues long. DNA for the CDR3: TGTGCCAGCAGCTTATATCCGGCCTCGGACCCCCGCTCCTACAATGAGCAGTTCTTC. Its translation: CASSLYPASDPRSYNEQFF.

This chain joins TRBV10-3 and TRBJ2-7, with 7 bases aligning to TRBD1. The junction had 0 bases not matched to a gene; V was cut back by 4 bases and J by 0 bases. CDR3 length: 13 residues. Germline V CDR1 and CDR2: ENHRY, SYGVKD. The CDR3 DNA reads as TGTGCCATCAGTGGGGACAGCTCCTACGAGCAGTACTTC. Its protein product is CAISGDSSYEQYF.

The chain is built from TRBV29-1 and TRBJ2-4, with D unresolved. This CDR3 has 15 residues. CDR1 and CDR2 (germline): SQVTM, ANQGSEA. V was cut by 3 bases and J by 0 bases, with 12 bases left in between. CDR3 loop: CSVEEVTLAKNIQYF. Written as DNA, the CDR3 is TGCAGCGTTGAGGAAGTGACACTAGCCAAAAACATTCAGTACTTC.

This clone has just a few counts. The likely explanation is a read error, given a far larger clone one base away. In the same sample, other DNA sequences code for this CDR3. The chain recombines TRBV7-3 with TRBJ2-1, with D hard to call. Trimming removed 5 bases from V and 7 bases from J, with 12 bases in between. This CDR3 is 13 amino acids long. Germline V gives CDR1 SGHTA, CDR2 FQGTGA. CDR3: CASSQDFHNEQFF. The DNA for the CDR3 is TGTGCCAGCAGCCAAGATTTTCATAATGAGCAGTTCTTC.

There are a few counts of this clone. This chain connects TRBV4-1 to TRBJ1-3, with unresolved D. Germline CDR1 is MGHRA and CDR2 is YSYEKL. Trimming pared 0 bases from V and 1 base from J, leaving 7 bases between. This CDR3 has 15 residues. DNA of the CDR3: TGCGCCAGCAGCCAAGACAGGACTTCTGGAAACACCATATATTTT. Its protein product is CASSQDRTSGNTIYF.